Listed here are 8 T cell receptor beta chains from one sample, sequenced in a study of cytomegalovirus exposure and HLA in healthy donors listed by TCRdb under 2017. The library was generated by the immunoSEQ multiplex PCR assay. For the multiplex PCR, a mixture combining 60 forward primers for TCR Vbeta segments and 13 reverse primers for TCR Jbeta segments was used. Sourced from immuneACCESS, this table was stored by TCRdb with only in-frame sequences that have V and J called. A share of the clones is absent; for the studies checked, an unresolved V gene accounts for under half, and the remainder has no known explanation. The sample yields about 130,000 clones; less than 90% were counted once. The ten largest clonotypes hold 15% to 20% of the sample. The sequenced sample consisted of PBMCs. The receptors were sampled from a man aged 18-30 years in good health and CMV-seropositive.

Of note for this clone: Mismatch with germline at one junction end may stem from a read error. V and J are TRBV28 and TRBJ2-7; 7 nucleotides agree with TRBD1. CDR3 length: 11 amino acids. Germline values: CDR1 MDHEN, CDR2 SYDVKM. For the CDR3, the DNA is TGTGCCAGCAGCCGCAGGGGACAGCCCTCTTTC. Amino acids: CASSRRGQPSF.

CDR3 residues: CAWAGARVWDEQYF. The CDR3 DNA sequence: TGTGCCTGGGCTGGGGCCAGAGTTTGGGACGAGCAGTACTTC. V is TRBV30 and J is TRBJ2-7, with D maybe TRBD1 (5 bases). Germline V gives CDR1 GTSNPN, CDR2 SVGIG (reference sequence). The CDR3 loop spans 14 amino acids. Trimming cost V 5 bases and J 5 bases, with 19 bases left between them.

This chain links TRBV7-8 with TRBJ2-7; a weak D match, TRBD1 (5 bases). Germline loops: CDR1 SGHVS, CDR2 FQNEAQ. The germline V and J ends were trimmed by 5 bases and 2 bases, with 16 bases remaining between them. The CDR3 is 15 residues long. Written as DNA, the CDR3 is TGTGCCAGCAGCCTCTCAGGGATCCCAACCTACGAGCAGTACTTC. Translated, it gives CASSLSGIPTYEQYF. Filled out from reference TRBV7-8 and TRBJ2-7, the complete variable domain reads GAGVSQSPRYKVAKRGQDVALRCDPISGHVSLFWYQQALGQGPEFLTYFQNEAQLDKSGLPSDRFFAERPEGSVSTLKIQRTQQEDSAVYLCASSLSGIPTYEQYFGPGTRLTVT.

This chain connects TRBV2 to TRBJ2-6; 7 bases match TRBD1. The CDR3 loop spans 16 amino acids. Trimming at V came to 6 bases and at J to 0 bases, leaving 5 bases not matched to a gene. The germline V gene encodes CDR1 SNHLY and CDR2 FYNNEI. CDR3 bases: TGTGCCAGCAGGGGGGACAGCCGCTCTGGGGCCAACGTCCTGACTTTC. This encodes CASRGDSRSGANVLTF.

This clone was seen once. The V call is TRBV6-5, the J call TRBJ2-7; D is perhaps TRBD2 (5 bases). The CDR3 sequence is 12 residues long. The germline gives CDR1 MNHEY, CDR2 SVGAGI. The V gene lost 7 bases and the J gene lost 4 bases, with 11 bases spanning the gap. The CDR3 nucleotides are TGTGCCAGCAAAACGGGGTTATACGAGCAGTACTTC. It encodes CASKTGLYEQYF.

The CDR3 DNA reads as TGTGCCAGCAGCGGGGGACAGGGGGTCGGTCAGCCCCAGCATTTT. Translating gives CASSGGQGVGQPQHF. The V call is TRBV9, the J call TRBJ1-5, with TRBD1 matching 11 bases. CDR3 length: 15 amino acids. J gave up 6 bases and V 3 bases, and 5 bases lay outside the gene matches. Germline V CDR1 and CDR2: SGDLS, YYNGEE.

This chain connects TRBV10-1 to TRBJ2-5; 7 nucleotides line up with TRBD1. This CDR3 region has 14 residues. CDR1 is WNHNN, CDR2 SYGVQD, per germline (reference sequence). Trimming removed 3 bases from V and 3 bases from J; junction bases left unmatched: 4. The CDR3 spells CASSDTGTEETQYF. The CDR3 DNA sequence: TGCGCCAGCAGTGACACCGGGACAGAAGAGACCCAGTACTTC.

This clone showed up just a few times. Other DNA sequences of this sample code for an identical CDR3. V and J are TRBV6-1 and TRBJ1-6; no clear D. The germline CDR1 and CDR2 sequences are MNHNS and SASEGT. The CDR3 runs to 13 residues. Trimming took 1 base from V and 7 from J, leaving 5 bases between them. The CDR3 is CASSEGANSPLHF. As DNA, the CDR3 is TGTGCCAGCAGTGAAGGTGCGAATTCACCCCTCCACTTT.